These 15 T cell receptor beta chains share one sample of origin, sequenced in a study of OX40 agonist ivuxolimab in advanced cancers. The table came from immunoSEQ multiplex PCR; TCRdb's copy has only in-frame clones and leaves some out. The data contain tens of thousands of clones, 82% of them singletons. Sequencing used CD4+ or CD8+ T cells sorted from blood, obtained in a trial of the OX40 agonist ivuxolimab. Source of these receptors: an adult with an advanced solid tumor such as melanoma, head and neck, liver or kidney cancer.

The genes are TRBV11-2 and TRBJ2-5; possible D gene TRBD2, 5 bases. The CDR3 is 15 amino acids. CDR1 and CDR2 (germline): SGHAT, FQNNGV. The ends were cut back, 4 bases at V and 1 base at J, with 13 bases in the middle. The CDR3 DNA reads TGTGCCAGCAGCTCCGTTTTGGGGAGCCAAGAGACCCAGTACTTC. Its protein is CASSSVLGSQETQYF.

The rearrangement uses TRBV6-5 and TRBJ2-3; D could derive from TRBD1 or TRBD2 (5 bases each). The CDR3 runs 16 residues. CDR1 is MNHEY and CDR2 is SVGAGI in the germline V gene. V dropped 0 bases and J dropped 3 bases, with 13 bases sitting between them. For the CDR3, the DNA is TGTGCCAGCAGTTACTCGGGGGAGAAGAGAACAGATACGCAGTATTTT. It translates to CASSYSGEKRTDTQYF.

The chain carries TRBV7-2 and TRBJ1-3, with no clear D. The length of the CDR3 is 17 residues. Trimming took 5 bases from V and 4 from J, leaving 21 bases between them. Per the germline V gene, CDR1 is SGHTA and CDR2 is FQGNSA. The CDR3 protein is CASSPISVGQIGNTIYF. As DNA, the CDR3 is TGTGCCAGCAGCCCGATCTCGGTCGGGCAGATCGGAAACACCATATATTTT. Drawing the rest from reference TRBV7-2 and TRBJ1-3, the complete variable domain is GAGVSQSPSNKVTEKGKDVELRCDPISGHTALYWYRQSLGQGLEFLIYFQGNSAPDKSGLPSDRFSAERTGGSVSTLTIQRTQQEDSAVYLCASSPISVGQIGNTIYFGEGSWLTVV.

This sequence joins TRBV6-1 and TRBJ2-7; no definite D call. Germline V lookup: CDR1 MNHNS, CDR2 SASEGT. Trimming pared 1 base from V and 3 bases from J, leaving 10 bases between. There are 14 residues in the CDR3. For the CDR3, the DNA is TGTGCCAGCAGTGAAGACCGTGGTTTCTACGAGCAGTACGTC. This translates into CASSEDRGFYEQYV.

The chain couples TRBV21-1 to TRBJ2-7; the D call of TRBD1 is as the table states it, not checked on the DNA. TRBV21-1 is tagged as a pseudogene. The CDR3 totals 19 residues. This chain's CDR3 is CASSNGPRNRDRGLREQYV. The CDR3 bases are TGTGCCAGCAGCAATGGACCCAGAAACCGGGACAGGGGACTTCGGGAGCAGTACGTC.

The gene calls are TRBV5-4 and TRBJ2-2, with 8 positions matching TRBD2. This CDR3 has 15 amino acids. Germline-derived CDR1 and CDR2 are SGHNT and YYREEE (reference sequence). V lost 4 bases, J lost 4 bases, and 6 bases stayed unmatched. For the CDR3, the DNA is TGTGCCAGCAGCAAACCAACTAGCGGCACCGGGGAGCTGTTTTTT. Protein product: CASSKPTSGTGELFF.

In nucleotides, the CDR3 is TGTGCCAGCAGCCCCTGGCTAGCGGTGAACACCGGGGAGCTGTTTTTT. This encodes CASSPWLAVNTGELFF. The chain recombines TRBV7-8 with TRBJ2-2; the match to TRBD2 covers 7 bases. CDR3 length: 16 amino acids. The germline gives CDR1 SGHVS, CDR2 FQNEAQ. Unmatched junction bases numbered 7, after V lost 5 bases and J lost 1 base.

The chain combines TRBV11-2 with TRBJ1-1; a possible D gene is TRBD1 (5 bases). The CDR3 is made up of 16 amino acids. Trimming left V 5 bases short and J 0 bases short, with 16 bases between. Germline lookup yields CDR1 SGHAT and CDR2 FQNNGV. In nucleotides, the CDR3 is TGTGCCAGCAGCACAATGGGGGACCTCATGAACACTGAAGCTTTCTTT. This sequence encodes CASSTMGDLMNTEAFF.

The V and J genes are TRBV7-6 and TRBJ2-5; 11 positions agree with TRBD1. The CDR3 extends over 17 amino acids. The V gene's germline CDR1 is SGHVS and CDR2 FNYEAQ. V was pared by 2 bases and J by 5 bases, with 10 bases of the junction left unmatched. The CDR3 bases are TGTGCCAGCAGCTTACCCGCGGGACAGGGGGATAAGGAGACCCAGTACTTC. Protein product: CASSLPAGQGDKETQYF.

This CDR3 is CASSQDARGPYGYTF. The DNA for the CDR3 is TGCGCCAGCAGCCAAGATGCCAGGGGGCCCTATGGCTACACCTTC. The gene calls are TRBV4-1 and TRBJ1-2; TRBD1 aligns across 8 bases. The germline V gene has CDR1 MGHRA and CDR2 YSYEKL. This CDR3 contains 15 residues. The V gene end was trimmed by 0 bases and the J gene end by 4 bases; junction bases not matched to a gene: 4.

The J gene is TRBJ2-2, the V gene TRBV6-5, with unresolved D. The germline CDR1 and CDR2 sequences are MNHEY and SVGAGI. The V end lost 8 bases, the J end lost 3 bases, and 1 base lay between the germline ends. The CDR3 is made up of 10 amino acids. The CDR3 nucleotides read TGTGCCAGCTACACCGGGGAGCTGTTTTTT. This codes for CASYTGELFF.

This clone was detected only a few times. This sequence joins TRBV6-4 and TRBJ2-5; either TRBD1 or TRBD2 may supply D (5 bases each). The CDR3 is 16 amino acids. Germline loops: CDR1 MRHNA, CDR2 SNTAGT. Trimming stripped 8 bases from V and 5 bases from J, with 24 bases between. The CDR3 loop reads CASDLLPGRTVETQYF. Written as DNA, the CDR3 is TGTGCCAGCGACCTCCTGCCGGGACGGACGGTGGAGACCCAGTACTTC.

The chain uses TRBV28 and TRBJ2-7, with no clear D. CDR1 and CDR2 (germline): MDHEN, SYDVKM. The CDR3 totals 12 residues. V was pared by 4 bases and J by 3 bases, with 7 bases between. CDR3 amino acids: CASSSDDYEQYF. The CDR3 nucleotides read TGTGCCAGCAGTTCTGACGACTACGAGCAGTACTTC.

The chain has TRBV7-2 and TRBJ2-5; 10 nucleotides align to TRBD1. J lost 5 bases, V lost 4 bases, and 10 bases had no gene match. Per germline, CDR1 SGHTA and CDR2 FQGNSA. There are 16 residues in the CDR3. The CDR3 reads CASSYRQGAFSETQYF. CDR3 nucleotides: TGTGCCAGCAGCTACCGACAGGGGGCTTTTTCCGAGACCCAGTACTTC.

The chain employs TRBV5-5 and TRBJ2-7; TRBD1 might be the D (5 bases). Germline V gene sequence: CDR1 SGHKS, CDR2 YYEKEE (reference sequence). The CDR3 loop spans 15 amino acids. V was trimmed by 0 bases and J by 0 bases, leaving 10 bases between them. The CDR3 region is CASSLAGFVSYEQYF. The CDR3 DNA sequence: TGTGCCAGCAGCTTGGCAGGGTTCGTCTCCTACGAGCAGTACTTC.